This TCR beta chain was found in a study of chemoradiotherapy in HPV16-positive cancers. Study in general: Functional T-cell assays on a couple of HPV16-positive patients' cells defined candidate HPV-specific clones and common TCR motifs. Overall study findings and caveats: During treatment, candidate HPV-specific clones and E7-related motifs expanded in tumor.

V lost 6 bases, J lost 6 bases, and 5 bases stayed unmatched. The germline CDR1 and CDR2 sequences are ENHRY and SYGVKD. This CDR3 spans 15 amino acids. Details on this clone: The target antigen is unknown.

Samples were taken several times over chemoradiotherapy. Repertoires were generated with immunoSEQ multiplex PCR, while TCRdb's copy carries only in-frame clones and drops some. The data contain about 7,000 clones, 75% to 80% of them singletons. This specimen was taken from a patient who underwent chemoradiotherapy. The receptor's source is a human donor with HPV-associated anogenital cancer. The chain is built from TRBV10-3 and TRBJ2-7; 16 bases are a match to TRBD2. The DNA of the CDR3 is TGTGCCATCAGGGGGACTAGCGGGAGGGCCCTCGAGCAGTACTTC. This codes for CAIRGTSGRALEQYF.